This section outlines one TCR beta chain sequence together with its context. The antigen is unknown. This table comes from immunoSEQ multiplex PCR, and its TCRdb copy is limited to in-frame clones, with some not included. Of some 8,500 clones listed, roughly 80% were seen once; the top ten hold 9% to 13%. Each of the patients experienced relapse following autologous stem cell transplantation, and their brentuximab vedotin exposure differed. Magnetic negative selection was used to purify CD4+ T cells from PBMCs that had been thawed. These data are taken from a study of PD-1 blockade in classical Hodgkin lymphoma. Findings and limits, study-wide: Lower baseline TCR diversity marked trial partial responders and progressors.

Germline CDR1 reads SNHLY; CDR2 reads FYNNEI. The CDR3 totals 16 residues. Between the trimmed V and J ends, which lost 2 bases and 0 bases, there was a span of 8 bases. The sequenced sample was CD4+ T cells from blood, obtained at baseline. This receptor was identified in a human donor with classical Hodgkin lymphoma. V usage is TRBV2 and J usage is TRBJ2-6; D is ambiguous. The CDR3 region is CASSENGRSGANVLTF. CDR3 nucleotides: TGTGCCAGCAGTGAAAATGGGCGCTCTGGGGCCAACGTCCTGACTTTC.